These 19 T cell receptor beta chains originate from one sample sequenced in a study of tumor-infiltrating lymphocytes in primary liver carcinoma. Priming with a constant-region primer yielded TCR beta cDNA from around 0.45 ug total RNA. Libraries covering TCR beta were generated through three nested multiplex PCR rounds (using a slightly modified ARM-PCR). The first two PCR rounds used TRBV1-TRBV30 primers with a Cbeta primer, roughly 10 cycles each. TCRdb independently ran MiXCR on the multiplex PCR reads; one entry per CDR3 protein. The sample holds about 320,000 distinct CDR3 sequences, 65% seen once. Unsorted whole blood yielded blood RNA, and germline DNA was extracted as well. Sequencing input: peripheral blood. These receptors all come from a middle-aged man with primary liver carcinoma and hepatitis B virus infection.

A note on this clonotype: Given a much more abundant clone one base away, this may be a read error. This chain uses TRBV4-3 with TRBJ2-3; D not certain. V was clipped by 0 bases and J by 2 bases, with 6 bases between them. The V gene's germline CDR1 is LGHNA and CDR2 YSLEER. This CDR3 is built from 14 residues. Written as DNA, the CDR3 is TGCGCCAGCAGCCAAGAAGGCAACACAGATACGCAGTATTTT. Translating gives CASSQEGNTDTQYF.

Points on this clonotype: This may arise from a read error, as a much more abundant clone is one base away. The CDR3 loop is CASSRDRVRNEKMFF. CDR3 sequence (DNA): TGTGCCAGCAGCCGAGACAGGGTCCGGAATGAAAAAATGTTTTTT. The chain carries TRBV6-1 and TRBJ1-4; 7 bases line up with TRBD1. The CDR3 loop spans 15 amino acids. Looked up from germline, CDR1 is MNHNS and CDR2 is SASEGT.

This clonotype was picked up many times. The chain joins TRBV11-2 to TRBJ2-5, with D maybe TRBD1 (6 bases). The CDR3 is made up of 16 amino acids. Germline V gene sequence: CDR1 SGHAT, CDR2 FQNNGV. The V gene lost 7 bases and the J gene lost 5 bases, with 23 bases spanning the gap. The DNA for the CDR3 is TGTGCCAGCACCATAAAAAGTGGGAGTCAGGGGGAGACCCAGTACTTC. Its protein is CASTIKSGSQGETQYF.

This clonotype has only a few counts. A much larger clone sits a single nucleotide away, making a read error possible. The gene calls are TRBV29-1 and TRBJ1-2, with TRBD1 as a possible D gene (6 bases). CDR1 and CDR2 (germline): SQVTM, ANQGSEA. This CDR3 has 12 residues. V was clipped by 6 bases and J by 2 bases, with 10 bases between them. The CDR3 region has the DNA TGCAGCGTCGGGGGGCACAACTATGGCTACACCTTC. This translates into CSVGGHNYGYTF.

To note about this clonotype: At one end the junction does not follow the germline gene, possibly because of a read error. This chain connects TRBV11-2 to TRBJ2-7; the D gene is possibly TRBD2 (6 bases). The CDR3 length is 12 residues. The V gene's germline CDR1 is SGHAT and CDR2 FQNNGV. The CDR3, as DNA: TGTGCCAGCAGTCCCGGGGGATACGAGCGGTACTTC. Its translation: CASSPGGYERYF.

Concerning this clonotype: Compared with germline, one end of the junction differs, possibly owing to a read error. This chain connects TRBV12-3 or TRBV12-4 to TRBJ2-7, with 9 bases identical to TRBD2. The CDR3 spans 13 residues. CDR3 amino acids: CASSLLAGHKQYF. The CDR3 region has the DNA TGTGCAAGCAGCCTACTAGCGGGCCACAAGCAGTACTTC.

In this sample, this clonotype turned up many times. The chain has TRBV29-1 and TRBJ1-6; 9 nucleotides agree with TRBD1. With V trimmed by 6 bases and J by 10 bases, 7 bases remained unmatched. In germline, CDR1 is SQVTM, CDR2 ANQGSEA. This CDR3 has 13 residues. CDR3: CSVSGTGNSPLHF. The CDR3, as DNA: TGCAGCGTGAGCGGGACAGGGAACTCACCCCTCCACTTT. Combining the CDR3 with reference TRBV29-1 and TRBJ1-6 gives the whole variable domain SAVISQKPSRDICQRGTSLTIQCQVDSQVTMMFWYRQQPGQSLTLIATANQGSEATYESGFVIDKFPISRPNLTFSTLTVSNMSPEDSSIYLCSVSGTGNSPLHFGNGTRLTVT.

J is TRBJ2-6 and V is TRBV28; TRBD1 aligns across 7 bases. The trim removed 4 bases at V and 3 bases at J, leaving 9 bases unmatched. CDR1 and CDR2 from the germline V gene are MDHEN and SYDVKM. The CDR3 contains 17 residues. CDR3 protein: CASSSRTGPNGANVLTF. The CDR3 nucleotides are TGTGCCAGCAGTTCTCGGACAGGCCCCAATGGGGCCAACGTCCTGACTTTC.

The chain links TRBV5-4 to TRBJ2-1; D is unclear. The CDR3 sequence is 16 residues long. In germline, CDR1 is SGHNT, CDR2 YYREEE (reference sequence). The germline V and J ends were trimmed by 2 bases and 0 bases, with 12 bases remaining between them. This CDR3 is CASSFFGPSSYNEQFF. CDR3 DNA sequence: TGTGCCAGCAGCTTTTTCGGACCCAGCTCCTACAATGAGCAGTTCTTC.

This clonotype was detected ten times or more. V and J are TRBV11-2 and TRBJ2-5, with TRBD2 matching 8 bases. The germline V gene encodes CDR1 SGHAT and CDR2 FQNNGV. The V and J ends lost 5 bases and 4 bases, in that order; junction bases with no gene match: 9. The CDR3 has 15 residues. The CDR3 region has the DNA TGTGCCAGCAGCCAAGCGGGAGTCCCGAGAGAGACCCAGTACTTC. Translating gives CASSQAGVPRETQYF.

Regarding this clonotype: This may stem from a read error, because a much larger clone lies one nucleotide away. This chain uses TRBV29-1 with TRBJ2-7; 9 bases map to TRBD1. Germline V CDR1 and CDR2: SQVTM, ANQGSEA. The CDR3 totals 16 residues. After removal of 8 bases from V and 2 bases from J, the junction contained 16 bases not matched to a gene. The CDR3 nucleotides are TGCAGCATTGGGGCTTCCGGGACAGGGAGTCCCTACGAGCAGTACTTC. Translated: CSIGASGTGSPYEQYF.

As regards this clonotype: This may arise from a read error, as a much more abundant clone is one base away. The CDR3 region has the DNA TGTGCCAGCAGACTAGCGGCCGGGGCGGATACCCAGTACTTC. Its protein is CASRLAAGADTQYF. The genes are TRBV12-3 or TRBV12-4 and TRBJ2-5; 8 nucleotides agree with TRBD2. The length of the CDR3 is 14 residues. Germline trimming cut 6 bases from V and 8 bases from J; bases unmatched to any gene: 11.

For this clonotype: A much more abundant neighbour one base away suggests this may be a read error. A read error is likely, as this CDR3 ends without the conserved phenylalanine or tryptophan. The J gene is TRBJ2-1, the V gene TRBV6-2 or TRBV6-3; 9 nucleotides match TRBD1. Per germline, CDR1 MNHEY and CDR2 SVGEGT. The CDR3 runs to 15 residues. Unmatched junction bases numbered 8, after V lost 5 bases and J lost 6 bases. CDR3 loop: CASSGGQGRPNEQFL. In DNA, the CDR3 is TGTGCCAGCAGTGGGGGACAGGGCAGGCCCAATGAGCAGTTCCTC.

A note on this clonotype: This may come from a read error, since a much larger clone is one base off. The V and J genes are TRBV30 and TRBJ2-2; D not resolved. The CDR3 has 12 amino acids. Trimming took 4 bases from V and 6 from J, leaving 9 bases between them. Germline lookup yields CDR1 GTSNPN and CDR2 SVGIG (reference sequence). CDR3 DNA: TGTGCCTGGACTGTACGGTCCGGGGAGCTGTTTTTT. Translating it yields CAWTVRSGELFF.

Remarks on this clonotype: An end of the junction does not agree with germline; a read error may underlie this. The CDR3 here is CATSQGLTGLDTQYF. In DNA, the CDR3 is TGTGCCACCAGTCAGGGACTAACGGGATTAGATACGCAGTATTTT. The gene calls are TRBV28 and TRBJ2-3; 7 positions agree with TRBD2. Looked up from germline, CDR1 is MDHEN and CDR2 is SYDVKM. CDR3 length: 15 amino acids.

J is TRBJ2-6 and V is TRBV28; D is ambiguous. With 3 bases removed from V and 12 bases from J, the gap between germline ends came to 9 bases. There are 12 residues in the CDR3. Germline CDR1 MDHEN, CDR2 SYDVKM. The CDR3 loop reads CASSFINSVLTF. CDR3 coding DNA: TGTGCCAGCAGTTTTATCAACAGCGTCCTGACTTTC. The full variable domain, rest sourced from reference TRBV28 and TRBJ2-6, is DVKVTQSSRYLVKRTGEKVFLECVQDMDHENMFWYRQDPGLGLRLIYFSYDVKMKEKGDIPEGYSVSREKKERFSLILESASTNQTSMYLCASSFINSVLTFGAGSRLTVL.

As for this clonotype: Just one base apart from a much larger clone, this may be a read error. V and J are TRBV6-6 and TRBJ2-4; 16 bases agree with TRBD2. Trimming removed 7 bases from V and 8 bases from J; junction bases left unmatched: 17. Germline loops: CDR1 MNHNY, CDR2 SVGAGI (reference sequence). CDR3 length: 19 amino acids. The CDR3 sequence: CASNGDRGLAGGGSYIQYF. CDR3 coding DNA: TGTGCCAGCAATGGAGACAGGGGACTAGCGGGAGGGGGGTCGTACATTCAGTACTTC.

J is TRBJ1-2 and V is TRBV19; D is uncertain. The CDR3 totals 13 residues. Germline V lookup: CDR1 LNHDA, CDR2 SQIVND (reference sequence). Trimming pared 5 bases from V and 8 bases from J, leaving 15 bases between. The DNA of the CDR3 is TGTGCCAGTAGTTTTCGCCGGGAACGGGGCTACACCTTC. Protein product: CASSFRRERGYTF. Using reference TRBV19 and TRBJ1-2 for the parts outside the CDR3, the full variable domain is DGGITQSPKYLFRKEGQNVTLSCEQNLNHDAMYWYRQDPGQGLRLIYYSQIVNDFQKGDIAEGYSVSREKKESFPLTVTSAQKNPTAFYLCASSFRRERGYTFGSGTRLTVV.

About this clonotype: A much larger clonotype is one base distant, so this may be a read error. The J gene is TRBJ1-2, the V gene TRBV12-3 or TRBV12-4, with 11 nucleotides matching TRBD1. The CDR3 is made up of 14 amino acids. This CDR3 is CASSLGTGGYGYIF. The CDR3 DNA is TGTGCCAGCAGTTTAGGGACAGGGGGCTATGGCTACATCTTC.